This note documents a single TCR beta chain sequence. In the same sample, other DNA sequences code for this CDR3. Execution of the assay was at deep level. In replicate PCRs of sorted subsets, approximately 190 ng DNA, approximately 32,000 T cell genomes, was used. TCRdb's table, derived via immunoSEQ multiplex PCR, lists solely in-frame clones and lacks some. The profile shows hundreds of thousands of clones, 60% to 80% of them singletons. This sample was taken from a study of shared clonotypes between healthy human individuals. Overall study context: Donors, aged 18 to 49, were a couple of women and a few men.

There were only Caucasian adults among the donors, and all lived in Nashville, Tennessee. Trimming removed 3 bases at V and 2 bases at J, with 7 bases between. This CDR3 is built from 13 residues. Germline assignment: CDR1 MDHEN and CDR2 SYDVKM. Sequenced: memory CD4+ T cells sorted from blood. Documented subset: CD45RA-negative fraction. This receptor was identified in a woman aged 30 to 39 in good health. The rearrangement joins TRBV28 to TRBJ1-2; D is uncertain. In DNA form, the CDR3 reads TGTGCCAGCAGTTTGGGCCAGAACTATGGCTACACCTTC. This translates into CASSLGQNYGYTF.